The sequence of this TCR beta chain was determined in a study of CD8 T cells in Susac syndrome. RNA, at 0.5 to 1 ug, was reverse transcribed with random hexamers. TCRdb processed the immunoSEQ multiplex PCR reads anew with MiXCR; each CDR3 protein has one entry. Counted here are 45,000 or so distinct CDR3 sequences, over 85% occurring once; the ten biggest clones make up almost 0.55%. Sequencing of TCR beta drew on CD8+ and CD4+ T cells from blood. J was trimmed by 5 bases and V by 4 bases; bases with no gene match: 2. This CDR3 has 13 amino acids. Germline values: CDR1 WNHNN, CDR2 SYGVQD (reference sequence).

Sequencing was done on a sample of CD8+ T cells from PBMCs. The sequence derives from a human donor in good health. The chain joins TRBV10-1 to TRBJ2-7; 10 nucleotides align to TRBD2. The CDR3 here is CASSAAGGNEQYF. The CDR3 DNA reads TGCGCCAGCAGTGCAGCGGGAGGGAACGAGCAGTACTTC.